This TCR beta chain was identified in a study of cytomegalovirus exposure and HLA in healthy donors. Study-wide findings and caveats: Whilst most TCR sequences proved rare, a subset of public TCRs occurred across many donors. Cytomegalovirus association was assigned to about 150 TCR beta chains. In a later analysis, parvovirus B19, influenza, CMV and Epstein-Barr virus appeared linked to several top co-occurrence clusters. Reportedly, diagnosis of cytomegalovirus status by the classifier showed high specificity and sensitivity.

Remarks on this clone: The antigen is unknown.

Looked up from germline, CDR1 is MNHNY and CDR2 is SVGAGI (reference sequence). The V segment lost 5 bases and the J segment 3 bases; nucleotides outside the gene matches: 7. This CDR3 spans 15 amino acids. Primers for the PCR totalled 60 Vbeta and 13 Jbeta. The table came from immunoSEQ multiplex PCR; TCRdb's copy has only in-frame clones and leaves some out. This sample has about 120,000 clones, with roughly 70% found just once. The chain has TRBV6-6 and TRBJ1-1; TRBD1 aligns across 9 bases. Sequencing was done on a sample of PBMCs. This receptor was taken from a woman aged 40 to 50 in good health and CMV-seropositive. The CDR3 reads CASSKQGAKYTEAFF. The CDR3 DNA follows: TGTGCCAGCAGTAAACAGGGGGCAAAGTACACTGAAGCTTTCTTT.